This entry describes one T cell receptor (beta chain). The antigen is unknown. This specimen comes from a study of vaccination and CD4 T cells after COVID-19. Study as a whole: Collection of post-COVID samples occurred a median about 98 days after diagnosis, spanning a range of 35 to 161.

The CDR3 is 17 amino acids. V was trimmed by 5 bases and J by 2 bases, leaving 23 bases between them. Germline V gives CDR1 SGHRS, CDR2 YFSETQ. MiXCR was run by TCRdb on the PCR reads, yielding one entry per CDR3 protein. The repertoire holds 20,000 or so distinct CDR3 sequences, with approximately 60% as singletons. Notes on the study in general: In convalescent patients, 304 of 307 vaccine-specific clones were mono-reactive for SARS-CoV-2 spike. Convalescent patients studied were relatively few, and early post-infection timepoints were absent. Post-vaccination, and not before, a median about 90% of reactive clones appeared in convalescent patients.

The chain has TRBV5-1 and TRBJ2-7; possibly TRBD2 for D (6 bases). Sequences were derived from CD4+ T cells from blood, sampled after SARS-CoV-2 vaccination. The receptor was derived from a human donor who had recovered from COVID-19. CDR3 nucleotide sequence: TGCGCCAGCAGACCCGGGACCCTGGGGGGTGTCACCTACGAGCAGTACTTC. It is translated as CASRPGTLGGVTYEQYF. Based on the CDR3 plus reference TRBV5-1 and TRBJ2-7, the full variable domain is KAGVTQTPRYLIKTRGQQVTLSCSPISGHRSVSWYQQTPGQGLQFLFEYFSETQRNKGNFPGRFSGRQFSNSRSEMNVSTLELGDSALYLCASRPGTLGGVTYEQYFGPGTRLTVT.